The 9 T cell receptor beta chains below were found in one sample sequenced in a study of cytomegalovirus exposure and HLA in healthy donors (dated by TCRdb to about 2017). Libraries were prepared through the immunoSEQ multiplex PCR assay. A mixture of 60 forward primers for TCR Vbeta segments and 13 reverse primers for TCR Jbeta segments was used in the multiplex PCR. This immuneACCESS table, as held by TCRdb, lists in-frame sequences with V and J called but not all clones. Of the missing ones, under half trace to an unresolved V gene in checked studies; the others have no known cause. The sample yields some 110,000 clones; approximately 74% were counted once. In total, the top ten clones hold 9.5% to 13% of the sample. The material sequenced was PBMCs. These receptors all come from a woman aged 45 to 65 in good health and CMV-seropositive.

The chain couples TRBV4-3 to TRBJ1-6; 8 bases map to TRBD1. Germline V gives CDR1 LGHNA, CDR2 YSLEER. J gave up 7 bases and V 0 bases, and 8 bases lay outside the gene matches. The CDR3 has 17 residues. CDR3 region: CASSQEWRTGQNSPLHF. The CDR3 region has the DNA TGCGCCAGCAGCCAAGAATGGCGGACAGGGCAAAATTCACCCCTCCACTTT.

This clone was counted a few times. This chain uses TRBV4-1 with TRBJ2-7; 8 nucleotides line up with TRBD1. This CDR3 spans 18 amino acids. Germline-derived CDR1 and CDR2 are MGHRA and YSYEKL. V gave up 3 bases and J gave up 3 bases; unmatched junction bases: 16. In DNA form, the CDR3 reads TGCGCCAGCAGCCACACAGGGGGGAGCAGTAGATATGTCTACGAGCAGTACTTC. This codes for CASSHTGGSSRYVYEQYF.

J is TRBJ1-2 and V is TRBV18, with D tentatively TRBD1 (5 bases). The CDR3 is 12 amino acids. Trimming removed 3 bases from V and 3 bases from J, with 5 bases in between. Germline V gene sequence: CDR1 KGHSH, CDR2 LQKENI. This chain's CDR3 is CASSPTDYGYTF. In nucleotides, the CDR3 is TGTGCCAGCTCACCGACAGACTATGGCTACACCTTC.

This clone was seen a few times. V gene TRBV7-9 combines with J gene TRBJ1-3; D possibly corresponds to TRBD1 (5 bases). Germline CDR1 reads SEHNR; CDR2 reads FQNEAQ (reference sequence). V was cut by 3 bases and J by 4 bases, with 10 bases left in between. CDR3 length equals 14 residues. This CDR3 reads CASSFGGTGNTIYF. The DNA of the CDR3 is TGTGCCAGCAGCTTCGGGGGTACGGGAAACACCATATATTTT.

CDR3 sequence reads: CASSYAGTLDEQYF. The CDR3, as DNA: TGTGCCAGCAGCTACGCCGGGACTCTCGACGAGCAGTACTTC. This chain joins TRBV7-9 and TRBJ2-7; possible D gene TRBD2, 6 bases. The germline V and J ends were trimmed by 4 bases and 5 bases, with 15 bases remaining between them. Per the germline V gene, CDR1 is SEHNR and CDR2 is FQNEAQ (reference sequence). This CDR3 is built from 14 residues.

The chain employs TRBV6-1 and TRBJ1-2; D unclear. Germline CDR1 and CDR2: MNHNS and SASEGT. V was shortened by 0 bases and J by 3 bases, with 8 bases between the two germline ends. The length of the CDR3 is 14 residues. CDR3 protein: CASSEAGSYYGYTF. In nucleotides, the CDR3 is TGTGCCAGCAGTGAAGCGGGCAGCTACTATGGCTACACCTTC.

The rearrangement links TRBV27 to TRBJ1-5, with TRBD1 identical over 7 bases. This CDR3 spans 14 amino acids. Losses at the gene ends were 6 bases for V and 3 bases for J; bases not matched to a gene: 5. The V gene's germline CDR1 is MNHEY and CDR2 SMNVEV (reference sequence). CDR3 loop: CASRKGQLNQPQHF. CDR3 coding DNA: TGTGCCAGCAGGAAGGGACAGCTCAATCAGCCCCAGCATTTT.

V is TRBV4-2 and J is TRBJ2-1; D might be TRBD1 (6 bases). This CDR3 comprises 15 residues. Germline lookup yields CDR1 LGHNA and CDR2 YNFKEQ. The V end was cut by 0 bases, the J end by 4 bases, with 10 bases between. The CDR3 DNA follows: TGTGCCAGCAGCCAAGACATAACAGGGTACAATGAGCAGTTCTTC. This sequence encodes CASSQDITGYNEQFF.

The chain joins TRBV5-1 to TRBJ1-1; TRBD1 matches at 7 bases. Germline-derived CDR1 and CDR2 are SGHRS and YFSETQ. The CDR3 consists of 13 residues. Trimming at V came to 0 bases and at J to 10 bases, leaving 6 bases not matched to a gene. This chain's CDR3 is CASSLGGTERAFF. The CDR3 DNA is TGCGCCAGCAGCTTGGGAGGGACAGAGAGAGCTTTCTTT.